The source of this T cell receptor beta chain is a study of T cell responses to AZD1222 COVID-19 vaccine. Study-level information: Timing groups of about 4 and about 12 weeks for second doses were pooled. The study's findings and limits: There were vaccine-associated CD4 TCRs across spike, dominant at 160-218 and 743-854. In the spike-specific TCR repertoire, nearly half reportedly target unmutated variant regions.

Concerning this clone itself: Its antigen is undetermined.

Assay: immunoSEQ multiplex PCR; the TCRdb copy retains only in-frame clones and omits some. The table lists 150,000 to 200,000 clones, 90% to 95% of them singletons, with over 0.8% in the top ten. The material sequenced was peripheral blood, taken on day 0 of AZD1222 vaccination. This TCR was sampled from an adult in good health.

The chain's CDR3 is CASSRTRARSDEQFF. The CDR3 DNA reads as TGTGCCAGCAGCCGGACCCGGGCTAGGAGCGATGAGCAGTTCTTC. V usage is TRBV12-1 and J usage is TRBJ2-1. TRBV12-1 is a recognized pseudogene. The CDR3 spans 15 residues.